The clone carrying this T cell receptor (beta chain) has more than one count but fewer than ten. Its specificity is not known. These data originate in a study of cytomegalovirus exposure and HLA in healthy donors. The germline gives CDR1 MNHEY, CDR2 SVGAGI. The CDR3 has 14 residues. V lost 2 bases to trimming and J lost 6 bases, with 11 bases between them. The PCR made use of 60 Vbeta and 13 Jbeta primers. Clones were sequenced by immunoSEQ multiplex PCR, and TCRdb holds only the in-frame ones, with some missing. The table lists 100,000 to 150,000 clones, under 20% of them singletons. Study-wide points: TCR sequences were mostly rare, though some public TCRs occurred in many donors. In a later analysis, several top co-occurrence clusters appeared linked to parvovirus B19, influenza, CMV and Epstein-Barr virus. Other equally common chains were less clonally expanded than HLA-associated TCR beta chains, a later analysis showed. Approximately 18,000 TCR beta sequences were associated with HLA alleles at 0.05 false discovery rate in a later analysis.

Specimen: PBMCs. The receptor was derived from a female donor in good health and CMV-seropositive. The chain combines TRBV6-5 with TRBJ2-1, with D possibly TRBD1 on 5 matching bases. The CDR3 DNA reads as TGTGCCAGCAGTTACGGGGCTCTAGGCAATGAGCAGTTCTTC. It codes for CASSYGALGNEQFF.